The T cell receptor beta chain described here comes from a study of cytomegalovirus exposure and HLA in healthy donors. General study points: Among the most significant clusters, several appeared linked to common viral pathogens in a later analysis.

On this clone: The antigen is undetermined.

Germline CDR1 LNHDA, CDR2 SQIVND (reference sequence). CDR3 size: 13 residues. Trimming took off 3 bases at V and 4 bases at J, with 10 bases between the two ends. The study ran its PCR with 60 Vbeta and 13 Jbeta primers. Measured with immunoSEQ multiplex PCR; TCRdb has only the in-frame clones, and not every one. There are roughly 100,000 clones in the sample; more than 75% occur only once, and around 5% lies in the top ten. This TCR was sampled from a woman between 18 and 29 years old in good health and CMV-seropositive. The J gene is TRBJ2-7, the V gene TRBV19, with D unresolved. The sample was PBMCs. The CDR3 is CASSIYRSYEQYF. The CDR3 DNA reads TGTGCCAGTAGTATTTATCGCAGTTACGAGCAGTACTTC.